Following are 12 T cell receptor beta chains from one sample sequenced in a study of shared clonotypes between healthy human individuals. Using immunoSEQ multiplex PCR, the repertoire was profiled, and TCRdb retains in-frame clones only, with some absent. Of about 2.5 million clones listed, around 90% were seen once; the top ten hold about 0.36%. Material for sequencing was naive CD4+ T cells from PBMCs. The subset: CD45RA+ positively selected. The receptors derive from a man aged 18 to 29 in good health. Some clones in this sample may be carry-over from other donors' samples.

This clone was seen a single time. The chain is built from TRBV7-3 and TRBJ2-5; 7 bases fit TRBD2. Trimming removed 2 bases from V and 5 bases from J; junction bases left unmatched: 11. Germline CDR1 SGHTA, CDR2 FQGTGA. There are 16 residues in the CDR3. The CDR3 bases are TGTGCCAGCAGCTTATCCCCCTCGGCGGGAGAGGAGACCCAGTACTTC. Protein sequence: CASSLSPSAGEETQYF.

The CDR3 loop reads CASSLGRGGAEKLFF. CDR3 DNA sequence: TGTGCCAGCAGCTTAGGGCGGGGAGGGGCTGAAAAACTGTTTTTT. This chain connects TRBV7-2 to TRBJ1-4, with D possibly TRBD1 on 5 matching bases. Per the germline V gene, CDR1 is SGHTA and CDR2 is FQGNSA. V was cut by 1 base and J by 7 bases, with 13 bases left in between. The CDR3 consists of 15 residues.

The CDR3 DNA reads as TGTGCCAGCATAGGGCGGGAGCCATCGGGCAATGAGCAGTTCTTC. Its protein is CASIGREPSGNEQFF. The V gene is TRBV2, the J gene TRBJ2-1; TRBD2 matches 7 bases. The trim removed 7 bases at V and 6 bases at J, leaving 12 bases unmatched. From germline, CDR1 is SNHLY and CDR2 FYNNEI. This CDR3 has 15 residues.

This clone was picked up a small number of times. The chain is built from TRBV10-3 and TRBJ1-2; no clear D gene. V lost 0 bases to trimming and J lost 3 bases, with 5 bases between them. The CDR3 loop spans 13 amino acids. The germline gives CDR1 ENHRY, CDR2 SYGVKD. CDR3 sequence (DNA): TGTGCCATCAGTGAGTCAACAGACTATGGCTACACCTTC. As protein: CAISESTDYGYTF.

This chain links TRBV28 with TRBJ2-7, with D perhaps TRBD1 (5 bases). CDR1 MDHEN and CDR2 SYDVKM come from the germline V gene. Deletions cut 4 bases from V and 2 bases from J, with 18 bases between. The CDR3 sequence is 16 residues long. CDR3 sequence: CASSYEQVKNAYEQYF. The CDR3 region has the DNA TGTGCCAGCAGTTATGAACAGGTTAAAAACGCCTACGAGCAGTACTTC.

This clone was observed once. V and J are TRBV6-6 and TRBJ2-3, with 7 positions matching TRBD1. J lost 0 bases, V lost 1 base, and 4 bases had no gene match. Germline loops: CDR1 MNHNY, CDR2 SVGAGI (reference sequence). This CDR3 spans 16 amino acids. CDR3 in DNA: TGTGCCAGCAGTTACTTGGGACAGATAAGCACAGATACGCAGTATTTT. Protein: CASSYLGQISTDTQYF.

The V call is TRBV4-1, the J call TRBJ2-1; 11 bases match TRBD2. V shed 1 base, J shed 2 bases, and the junction held 7 bases outside the gene matches. The CDR3 contains 18 residues. The germline V gene has CDR1 MGHRA and CDR2 YSYEKL. CDR3 bases: TGCGCCAGCAGCCAAGCCGCCTCGGGACTAGCGGCCTACAATGAGCAGTTCTTC. The encoded protein is CASSQAASGLAAYNEQFF.

The chain combines TRBV5-1 with TRBJ2-1, with 14 bases identical to TRBD2. This CDR3 contains 17 residues. The ends lost 3 bases at V and 6 bases at J; junction bases unmatched: 8. The germline V gene encodes CDR1 SGHRS and CDR2 YFSETQ. In nucleotides, the CDR3 is TGCGCCAGCAGCTCGGGACTAGCGGGAGTCTCAGGCAATGAGCAGTTCTTC. Translation: CASSSGLAGVSGNEQFF. Full variable domain (rest looked up from reference TRBV5-1 and TRBJ2-1): KAGVTQTPRYLIKTRGQQVTLSCSPISGHRSVSWYQQTPGQGLQFLFEYFSETQRNKGNFPGRFSGRQFSNSRSEMNVSTLELGDSALYLCASSSGLAGVSGNEQFFGPGTRLTVL.

The chain carries TRBV28 and TRBJ1-1; D is possibly TRBD1 (6 bases). V lost 2 bases, J lost 6 bases, and 7 bases lay in between. The CDR3 runs to 12 residues. Germline CDR1 is MDHEN and CDR2 is SYDVKM. The CDR3 DNA reads TGTGCCAGCAGTTTAGAGGGGGCTGAAGCTTTCTTT. This gives the protein CASSLEGAEAFF.

V usage is TRBV2 and J usage is TRBJ2-7; D gene uncertain. Germline CDR1 and CDR2: SNHLY and FYNNEI. The CDR3 runs 12 residues. In nucleotides, the CDR3 is TGTGCCAGCAGCCCGCTGCGGCGTCCGGGTCAAGTC. Translation gives CASSPLRRPGQV.

The chain joins TRBV28 to TRBJ2-5, with 8 bases aligning to TRBD1. The CDR3 runs to 14 residues. Germline V gene sequence: CDR1 MDHEN, CDR2 SYDVKM. Unmatched junction bases numbered 8, after V lost 5 bases and J lost 6 bases. The CDR3 loop is CASSPLDRVKTQYF. CDR3 nucleotides: TGTGCCAGCAGTCCCCTGGACAGGGTAAAGACCCAGTACTTC.

The rearrangement joins TRBV25-1 to TRBJ1-3; 9 bases match TRBD1. Per the germline V gene, CDR1 is MGHDK and CDR2 is SYGVNS. V lost 3 bases and J lost 3; bases outside the gene matches: 6. The CDR3 contains 16 residues. The CDR3 protein is CASSDEQGAIGNTIYF. CDR3 nucleotides: TGTGCCAGCAGTGACGAACAGGGGGCTATTGGAAACACCATATATTTT.